The sequence of this T cell receptor (beta chain) was determined in a study of cytomegalovirus exposure and HLA in healthy donors. General study findings and limits: Upon later analysis, TCR association rates were observed to vary by HLA locus, being highest for DRB1 and lowest for HLA-C. The authors reported that TCR beta sequences could predict HLA-A and HLA-B alleles. These predictions were accurate for most subjects in the first cohort. Cytomegalovirus association was listed for 164 TCR beta chains. It was reportedly the case that the classifier diagnosed cytomegalovirus status with high specificity and sensitivity.

For this clone: Its antigen is currently unknown.

PCR involved 60 Vbeta and 13 Jbeta primers. Profiling relied on immunoSEQ multiplex PCR, and the TCRdb table lists in-frame clones only, not all of them. The sample yields around 130,000 clones, roughly 72% seen once. J gave up 6 bases and V 0 bases, and 5 bases lay outside the gene matches. Germline V gene sequence: CDR1 SEHNR, CDR2 FQNEAQ (reference sequence). The CDR3 is 17 amino acids. The chain couples TRBV7-9 to TRBJ2-2; the match to TRBD1 covers 12 bases. The sequence was obtained from a woman aged 45-59 years in good health and CMV-seronegative. Specimen: PBMCs. CDR3 nucleotide sequence: TGTGCCAGCAGCTTAGCCTCCGGGACAGGGGGCCCCGGGGAGCTGTTTTTT. It specifies CASSLASGTGGPGELFF.